Below, 24 T cell receptor beta chains from the same sample are listed, as sequenced in a study of CD8+CD57+ T cells in acquired aplastic anemia (dated by TCRdb to the late 2010s). Patients chosen for sequencing had shown expansion of CD8+CD57+ cells by flow cytometry. The data were produced on an Illumina HiSeq 2000. Genomic DNA served as template for TCR beta VDJ combination and CDR3 sequence profiling. Using fastp trimming at Q25 and MiXCR clonotype assembly, TCRdb reanalyzed the public sequencing data and kept in-frame beta chains. Rows with one shared CDR3 protein collapse into an entry with the most common genes and DNA. The sample records approximately 200,000 distinct CDR3 sequences, under 55% of which are singletons. 20% of the sample goes to the ten largest clones. Material for sequencing was sorted CD4+, CD8+, or CD8+CD57+ T cells (not recorded which) from PBMCs. These receptors originate from a human donor with aplastic anemia.

In the case of this clonotype: At one end, the junction sequence differs from germline, possibly due to a read error. The rearrangement links TRBV15 to TRBJ2-3; the match to TRBD1 covers 10 bases. Germline CDR1 reads LNHNV; CDR2 reads YYDKDF (reference sequence). This CDR3 region has 17 residues. This chain's CDR3 is CAISRAWGQGNTDTQYF. The CDR3 nucleotides read TGTGCCATCAGCAGAGCCTGGGGACAGGGGAACACAGATACGCAGTATTTT.

On this clonotype itself: The DNA is omitted, as the CDR3 cannot be located on it reliably, and the CDR3 follows TCRdb's listing. The chain combines TRBV7-9 with TRBJ2-7; the table's D call of TRBD2 was not tested on the DNA. Termini included, the CDR3 measures 21 amino acids. Looked up from germline, CDR1 is SEHNR and CDR2 is FQNEAQ (reference sequence). CDR3: CASSFYICSAMGLAGNYEQYF.

This clonotype appeared a few times. This clone may be a read error of a much larger clone one base away. The CDR3 does not close with the conserved phenylalanine or tryptophan, likely indicating a read error. The V call is TRBV11-2, the J call TRBJ1-1, with TRBD1 matching over 9 bases. Trimming cost V 5 bases and J 1 base; bases outside gene matches: 2. Germline V gives CDR1 SGHAT, CDR2 FQNNGV. The CDR3 extends over 14 amino acids. CDR3 in amino acids: CASSIQGANTEAFL. The CDR3 DNA is TGTGCCAGCAGCATACAGGGGGCGAACACTGAAGCTTTCCTT.

The DNA for the CDR3 is TGCAGTGCTAGAGAACTAGCGGGAGGCCAAGAGACCCAGTACTTC. Its translation: CSARELAGGQETQYF. This rearrangement joins TRBV20-1 to TRBJ2-5; 12 positions agree with TRBD2. Trimming at V came to 0 bases and at J to 1 base, leaving 0 bases not matched to a gene. The germline gives CDR1 DFQATT, CDR2 SNEGSKA (reference sequence). The CDR3 consists of 15 residues.

The chain is built from TRBV12-3 or TRBV12-4 and TRBJ1-2; D is possibly TRBD1 (6 bases). The CDR3 length is 12 residues. V shed 2 bases and J shed 8 bases, with 9 bases lying between them. The CDR3 sequence is CASSLTGQGYTF. The CDR3 DNA is TGTGCCAGCAGTTTAACAGGGCAGGGCTACACCTTC.

The gene calls are TRBV29-1 and TRBJ2-1; 7 bases map to TRBD2. Germline CDR1 SQVTM, CDR2 ANQGSEA. The CDR3 length is 15 residues. V trimming: 6 bases; J trimming: 10 bases; junction bases outside the gene matches: 18. Written as DNA, the CDR3 is TGCAGCGTCACCCCCGGGGGGAATATAGTCGCGGAGCAGTTCTTC. The encoded protein is CSVTPGGNIVAEQFF.

The rearrangement uses TRBV19 and TRBJ1-2; D is perhaps TRBD1 (5 bases). Looked up from germline, CDR1 is LNHDA and CDR2 is SQIVND (reference sequence). The ends were cut back, 7 bases at V and 0 bases at J, with 9 bases in the middle. The CDR3 contains 13 residues. The CDR3 loop reads CASIGTANYGYTF. DNA of the CDR3: TGTGCCAGTATCGGGACTGCTAACTATGGCTACACCTTC.

CDR3 sequence: CASSVSSTGSLPYEQYF. The CDR3 nucleotides read TGTGCCAGCAGCGTATCATCCACAGGGAGCTTACCCTACGAGCAGTACTTC. The chain couples TRBV9 to TRBJ2-7; D is possibly TRBD1 (6 bases). This CDR3 region has 17 residues. The V end was cut by 1 base, the J end by 2 bases, with 19 bases between. Looked up from germline, CDR1 is SGDLS and CDR2 is YYNGEE.

The chain links TRBV15 to TRBJ2-1, with a tentative D call TRBD2 (6 bases). Germline CDR1 LNHNV, CDR2 YYDKDF (reference sequence). Trimming pared 5 bases from V and 15 bases from J, leaving 23 bases between. The CDR3 covers 14 residues. CDR3 nucleotides: TGTGCCACCAGCCCGCCGACTAGTGGCAATGACCTGTTCTTC. Translation: CATSPPTSGNDLFF.

This clonotype was picked up many times. The J gene is TRBJ2-7, the V gene TRBV2, with TRBD1 matching 12 bases. Germline V lookup: CDR1 SNHLY, CDR2 FYNNEI. The ends lost 9 bases at V and 6 bases at J; junction bases unmatched: 6. The CDR3 covers 13 residues. CDR3 amino acids: CASTGQGALEQYF. In nucleotides, the CDR3 is TGTGCCAGTACGGGACAGGGGGCACTCGAGCAGTACTTC.

This clonotype turned up a few times. Since a much larger clone is just one base distant, this may be a read error. The genes are TRBV20-1 and TRBJ1-3, with TRBD1 as a possible D gene (6 bases). Germline V CDR1 and CDR2: DFQATT, SNEGSKA (reference sequence). CDR3 length: 16 amino acids. V dropped 4 bases and J dropped 3 bases, with 19 bases sitting between them. The CDR3 spells CSAKGGGRGLGNTIYF. The CDR3 DNA sequence: TGCAGTGCTAAGGGGGGTGGGCGTGGGCTTGGAAACACCATATATTTT.

This clonotype was seen only a few times. The junction shows a germline mismatch at one end, possibly a read error. The chain uses TRBV6-4 and TRBJ2-3; 10 bases align to TRBD2. This CDR3 region has 16 residues. The germline V gene has CDR1 MRHNA and CDR2 SNTAGT. The CDR3, as DNA: TGTGCCAGCAGTGACTCAAGCGGGGGGGGCACGGATACGCAGTGTTTT. This gives the protein CASSDSSGGGTDTQCF.

Details on this clonotype: A read error is possible here, since a much larger clone lies one base away. The chain has TRBV5-1 and TRBJ1-1; D might be TRBD1 (5 bases). This CDR3 has 13 residues. CDR1 SGHRS and CDR2 YFSETQ come from the germline V gene. CDR3 protein: CASSSTEDTEALF. The CDR3 DNA is TGCGCCAGCAGCTCTACAGAGGACACTGAAGCTCTCTTT.

This chain uses TRBV6-6 with TRBJ1-5; D uncertain. This CDR3 is 14 amino acids long. The V end was cut by 0 bases, the J end by 4 bases, with 7 bases between. Germline V gene sequence: CDR1 MNHNY, CDR2 SVGAGI (reference sequence). DNA of the CDR3: TGTGCCAGCAGTTACTCGGGAGTAAATCAGCCCCAGCATTTT. It encodes CASSYSGVNQPQHF.

The chain joins TRBV19 to TRBJ1-6, with D unresolved. V was shortened by 5 bases and J by 8 bases, with 10 bases between the two germline ends. CDR3 length: 13 amino acids. Germline V CDR1 and CDR2: LNHDA, SQIVND (reference sequence). The CDR3: CASSPGRDSPLHF. As DNA, the CDR3 is TGTGCCAGTAGTCCGGGAAGGGATTCACCCCTCCACTTT.

Ten or more counts support this clonotype. The rearrangement joins TRBV20-1 to TRBJ1-5; D unclear. The CDR3 consists of 12 residues. In germline, CDR1 is DFQATT, CDR2 SNEGSKA (reference sequence). The ends were cut back, 3 bases at V and 7 bases at J, with 10 bases in the middle. This CDR3 is CSASGGKQPQHF. The CDR3 DNA sequence: TGCAGTGCTAGCGGCGGGAAGCAGCCCCAGCATTTT.

This clonotype was recorded many times. The genes are TRBV6-5 and TRBJ2-3, with 7 positions matching TRBD2. V trimming: 6 bases; J trimming: 0 bases; junction bases outside the gene matches: 9. CDR1 is MNHEY, CDR2 SVGAGI, per germline. This CDR3 region has 16 residues. CDR3 in amino acids: CASSLRGAGSTDTQYF. The CDR3 nucleotides are TGTGCCAGCAGCCTTAGGGGAGCGGGGAGCACAGATACGCAGTATTTT.

The chain uses TRBV28 and TRBJ2-2; TRBD2 is a possible D gene (6 bases). Trimming stripped 0 bases from V and 0 bases from J, with 14 bases between. From germline, CDR1 is MDHEN and CDR2 SYDVKM. This CDR3 comprises 18 residues. CDR3 nucleotide sequence: TGTGCCAGCAGTTTATGGTGGGGGGACGCACCGAACACCGGGGAGCTGTTTTTT. Translating it yields CASSLWWGDAPNTGELFF.

This clonotype was detected many times. J is TRBJ2-3 and V is TRBV6-6; the D gene is possibly TRBD1 (6 bases). CDR1 MNHNY and CDR2 SVGAGI come from the germline V gene (reference sequence). Trimming shortened V by 2 bases and J by 6 bases, and 15 bases separated the two germline ends. The CDR3 covers 15 residues. The CDR3 region has the DNA TGTGCCAGCAGTTACAGAGGGGGTAGGAGGGATACGCAGTATTTT. It yields the protein CASSYRGGRRDTQYF.

This clonotype was picked up one time. CDR3 nucleotide sequence: TGTGCCACCAGCGTAGCAGAGGCAACTAATGAAAAACTGTTTTTT. As protein: CATSVAEATNEKLFF. This chain links TRBV15 with TRBJ1-4; D unresolved. The V gene's germline CDR1 is LNHNV and CDR2 YYDKDF (reference sequence). The V end was cut by 5 bases, the J end by 0 bases, with 10 bases between. CDR3 size: 15 residues.

The chain uses TRBV18 and TRBJ1-1, with 7 bases fitting TRBD1. Trimming at V came to 8 bases and at J to 1 base, leaving 7 bases not matched to a gene. Germline V lookup: CDR1 KGHSH, CDR2 LQKENI. This CDR3 comprises 14 residues. CDR3 sequence reads: CASSATGRNTEAFF. DNA of the CDR3: TGTGCCAGCAGTGCGACAGGGCGGAACACTGAAGCTTTCTTT.

The table lists this clonotype with many counts. V gene TRBV5-1 combines with J gene TRBJ1-1, with TRBD1 matching 9 bases. The junction had 6 bases not matched to a gene; V was cut back by 4 bases and J by 2 bases. CDR3 length: 15 amino acids. Germline lookup yields CDR1 SGHRS and CDR2 YFSETQ. The DNA for the CDR3 is TGCGCCAGCAGCAGGGGGGACAGGGTCAACACTGAAGCTTTCTTT. Encoded protein: CASSRGDRVNTEAFF.

As concerns this clonotype: It is unclear where the CDR3 begins or ends on the DNA, so no DNA is shown, and the CDR3 is as TCRdb lists it. This chain links TRBV2 with TRBJ1-2; TRBD1 is the table's D call, not checked against the DNA. The CDR3 comprises 24 residues, both ends counted. Germline V gives CDR1 SNHLY, CDR2 FYNNEI. The CDR3 sequence is CASTKGVDKTPYILERESNYGYTF.

The chain carries TRBV7-9 and TRBJ2-5; tentatively, D is TRBD1 or TRBD2 (6 bases each). The V gene's germline CDR1 is SEHNR and CDR2 FQNEAQ (reference sequence). This CDR3 spans 15 amino acids. The V end lost 5 bases, the J end lost 9 bases, and 22 bases lay between the germline ends. The CDR3: CASSRQGRRNQPQYF. Here the CDR3 DNA reads TGTGCCAGCAGCCGGCAGGGGAGGCGCAATCAGCCCCAGTACTTC.